Detailed here is one TCR beta chain. CDR3-region Arm-PCR and iRepertoire HTBI primers produced the TCR beta libraries. Via MiXCR, TCRdb re-called the multiplex PCR reads, giving one row per CDR3 protein. This sample yields about 540,000 distinct CDR3 sequences, of which roughly 13% are seen a single time; 10% belongs to the top ten. The data derive from a study of regulatory T cells in long-lasting Graves disease. The time point: newly diagnosed GD, antithyroid drugs for less than 3 months. PBMC RNA was the source of the TCR library. Another study also made use of these data, one on T cells in Graves' hyperthyroidism and ophthalmopathy.

Material: peripheral blood mononuclear cells (PBMCs), obtained at new diagnosis, from a patient treated with antithyroid drugs. This clonotype was obtained from a man under 40 with Graves disease.

CDR3 amino acids: CASSSGGAQPQHF. The CDR3 coding sequence is TGTGCCAGCTCCTCGGGAGGGGCGCAGCCCCAGCATTTT. V is TRBV18 and J is TRBJ1-5; D is possibly TRBD1 (5 bases). Germline V gives CDR1 KGHSH, CDR2 LQKENI. V shed 6 bases and J shed 7 bases, with 13 bases lying between them. This CDR3 region has 13 residues.